The 17 T cell receptor beta chains presented below share a single source sample, sequenced in a study of blood T cell repertoires in COVID-19. Clones were read by immunoSEQ multiplex PCR, and TCRdb kept only the in-frame ones, dropping some. Among under 350,000 clones, roughly 90% were seen once, and the ten largest hold about 4.2%. What was sequenced was peripheral blood. These TCRs come from a man in his forties with acute or convalescent COVID-19.

The gene calls are TRBV19 and TRBJ1-1, with D possibly being TRBD1 (6 bases). Germline loops: CDR1 LNHDA, CDR2 SQIVND (reference sequence). CDR3 length: 15 residues. V was pared by 6 bases and J by 0 bases, with 14 bases between. The CDR3 nucleotides read TGTGCCAGTAGATTTGGACAGAGATTGAACACTGAAGCTTTCTTT. Its protein is CASRFGQRLNTEAFF.

The sample holds one count of this clone. The V call is TRBV6-5, the J call TRBJ1-2; tentatively, D is TRBD1 (6 bases). The germline V gene has CDR1 MNHEY and CDR2 SVGAGI. Between the trimmed V and J ends, which lost 5 bases and 2 bases, there was a span of 9 bases. This CDR3 is built from 13 residues. The CDR3 nucleotides read TGTGCCAGCAGTACGGACAGCAACTATGGCTACACCTTC. Amino acid sequence: CASSTDSNYGYTF.

The chain recombines TRBV18 with TRBJ2-1; 9 nucleotides match TRBD1. Germline assignment: CDR1 KGHSH and CDR2 LQKENI. The CDR3 sequence is 17 residues long. The junction had 3 bases not matched to a gene; V was cut back by 0 bases and J by 0 bases. CDR3 in DNA: TGTGCCAGCTCACCACCGGACAGGGGAACCTCCTACAATGAGCAGTTCTTC. Translated, it gives CASSPPDRGTSYNEQFF. Drawing the rest from reference TRBV18 and TRBJ2-1, the complete variable domain is NAGVMQNPRHLVRRRGQEARLRCSPMKGHSHVYWYRQLPEEGLKFMVYLQKENIIDESGMPKERFSAEFPKEGPSILRIQQVVRGDSAAYFCASSPPDRGTSYNEQFFGPGTRLTVL.

The J gene is TRBJ1-2, the V gene TRBV29-1; TRBD1 matches at 11 bases. With V trimmed by 8 bases and J by 0 bases, 8 bases remained unmatched. The CDR3 runs 15 residues. The V gene's germline CDR1 is SQVTM and CDR2 ANQGSEA. The CDR3 here is CSTTGTGGSNYGYTF. The CDR3 DNA follows: TGCAGCACAACCGGGACAGGGGGATCTAACTATGGCTACACCTTC.

The V gene is TRBV4-1, the J gene TRBJ1-5, with D possibly being TRBD1 (5 bases). Germline CDR1 and CDR2: MGHRA and YSYEKL. The CDR3 runs 16 residues. The germline V and J ends were trimmed by 0 bases and 0 bases, with 9 bases remaining between them. The DNA for the CDR3 is TGCGCCAGCAGCCAAGACGGGGGGGTTAGCAATCAGCCCCAGCATTTT. Its protein product is CASSQDGGVSNQPQHF.

The V call is TRBV5-1, the J call TRBJ2-3; TRBD2 might be the D (5 bases). Germline CDR1 is SGHRS and CDR2 is YFSETQ. Trimming took 6 bases from V and 4 from J, leaving 12 bases between them. The CDR3 extends over 13 amino acids. The CDR3 spells CASTSGSPDTQYF. For the CDR3, the DNA is TGCGCCAGCACCTCGGGATCCCCAGATACGCAGTATTTT.

The chain uses TRBV24-1 and TRBJ2-1; D may be TRBD2 (6 bases). The V end was cut by 8 bases, the J end by 12 bases, with 10 bases between. The V gene's germline CDR1 is KGHDR and CDR2 SFDVKD. CDR3 length: 10 amino acids. The CDR3 loop reads CATIRRGQFF. The CDR3 nucleotides are TGTGCCACCATTAGGCGGGGGCAGTTCTTC.

This chain connects TRBV5-5 to TRBJ1-6; 7 bases match TRBD1. This CDR3 has 14 amino acids. The V gene's germline CDR1 is SGHKS and CDR2 YYEKEE (reference sequence). V lost 4 bases and J lost 8; bases outside the gene matches: 6. DNA of the CDR3: TGTGCCAGCAGCGCCGGGACAGTCGATTCACCCCTCCACTTT. It specifies CASSAGTVDSPLHF. The complete variable domain, with remaining parts taken from reference TRBV5-5 and TRBJ1-6, reads DAGVTQSPTHLIKTRGQQVTLRCSPISGHKSVSWYQQVLGQGPQFIFQYYEKEERGRGNFPDRFSARQFPNYSSELNVNALLLGDSALYLCASSAGTVDSPLHFGNGTRLTVT.

This clone was seen once. As DNA, the CDR3 is TGTGCCAGTAATAGCCGGGCCAGAGGGACAGATACGCAGTATTTT. It encodes CASNSRARGTDTQYF. V is TRBV19 and J is TRBJ2-3, with a weak D call TRBD2 (5 bases). Trimming took 7 bases from V and 3 from J, leaving 17 bases between them. The CDR3 length is 15 residues. The germline V gene encodes CDR1 LNHDA and CDR2 SQIVND (reference sequence).

This chain uses TRBV29-1 with TRBJ2-2; D possibly corresponds to TRBD2 (6 bases). This CDR3 has 13 amino acids. Germline V gene sequence: CDR1 SQVTM, CDR2 ANQGSEA. V was cut by 3 bases and J by 7 bases, with 12 bases left in between. This CDR3 reads CSVEETRGGELFF. DNA of the CDR3: TGCAGCGTTGAGGAGACTAGGGGCGGGGAGCTGTTTTTT.

This clone has just a few counts. Other DNA sequences in this specimen translate into the identical CDR3. The rearrangement joins TRBV24-1 to TRBJ1-5; TRBD1 is a possible D gene (5 bases). The CDR3 is made up of 13 amino acids. Germline V gene data show CDR1 as KGHDR and CDR2 as SFDVKD. Deletions cut 1 base from V and 7 bases from J, with 7 bases between. In DNA form, the CDR3 reads TGTGCCACCAGTGATTTAGGGGAACAGCCCCAGCATTTT. Amino acid sequence: CATSDLGEQPQHF.

The chain couples TRBV3-1 (or the pseudogene TRBV3-2) to TRBJ2-7; D unresolved. The germline V gene encodes CDR1 LGHDT and CDR2 YNNKEL (reference sequence). V lost 1 base and J lost 6, with 7 bases in between. This CDR3 has 12 residues. The CDR3 DNA reads TGTGCCAGCAGCCAAGTGTTCTCCGAGCAGTACTTC. Translating gives CASSQVFSEQYF.

The chain uses TRBV24-1 and TRBJ2-1, with D unclear. Germline V gene sequence: CDR1 KGHDR, CDR2 SFDVKD. Trimming took 5 bases from V and 8 from J, leaving 12 bases between them. The CDR3 extends over 13 amino acids. Written as DNA, the CDR3 is TGTGCCACCAGTGCGTCATCACGGGATGAGCAGTTCTTC. Protein sequence: CATSASSRDEQFF.

The J gene is TRBJ2-2, the V gene TRBV30, with 8 bases lining up with TRBD1. Unmatched junction bases numbered 3, after V lost 1 base and J lost 2 bases. Germline V gene data show CDR1 as GTSNPN and CDR2 as SVGIG (reference sequence). The CDR3 consists of 15 residues. The DNA for the CDR3 is TGTGCCTGGAGTGGGGGACAGGTTAACACCGGGGAGCTGTTTTTT. This codes for CAWSGGQVNTGELFF.

This clone has only one observation. J is TRBJ1-1 and V is TRBV4-2; D is unclear. This CDR3 has 13 residues. Trimming removed 4 bases from V and 4 bases from J, with 10 bases in between. CDR1 is LGHNA and CDR2 is YNFKEQ in the germline V gene. The CDR3 nucleotides are TGTGCCAGCAGCCGTCGTGAGGGCACTGAAGCTTTCTTT. Translating it yields CASSRREGTEAFF.

The chain employs TRBV10-3 and TRBJ2-1, with 9 bases matching TRBD2. Trimming at V came to 6 bases and at J to 0 bases, leaving 3 bases not matched to a gene. The CDR3 covers 15 residues. The germline V gene has CDR1 ENHRY and CDR2 SYGVKD. CDR3 bases: TGTGCCATCAGGCTAGCGGGGAGCTCCTACAATGAGCAGTTCTTC. Encoded protein: CAIRLAGSSYNEQFF.

The chain links TRBV23-1 to TRBJ1-1; D is uncertain. TRBV23-1 is an ORF for which the function is uncertain. V lost 4 bases to trimming and J lost 0 bases, with 12 bases between them. The CDR3 sequence is 15 residues long. The CDR3 here is CASSLGRNMNTEAFF. CDR3 DNA: TGCGCCAGCAGTCTAGGCAGGAATATGAACACTGAAGCTTTCTTT.